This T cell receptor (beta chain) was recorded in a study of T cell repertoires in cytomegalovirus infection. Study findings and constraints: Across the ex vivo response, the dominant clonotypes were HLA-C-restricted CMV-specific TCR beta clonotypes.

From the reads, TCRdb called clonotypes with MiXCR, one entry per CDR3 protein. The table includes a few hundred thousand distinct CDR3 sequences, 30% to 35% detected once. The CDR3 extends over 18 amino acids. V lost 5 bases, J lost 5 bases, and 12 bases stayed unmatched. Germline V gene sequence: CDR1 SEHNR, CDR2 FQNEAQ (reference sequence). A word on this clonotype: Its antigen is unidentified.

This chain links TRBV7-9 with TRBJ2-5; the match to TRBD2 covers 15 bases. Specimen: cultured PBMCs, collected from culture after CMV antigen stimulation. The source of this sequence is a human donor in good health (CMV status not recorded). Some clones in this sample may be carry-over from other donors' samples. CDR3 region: CASSRGLAGGPVLETQYF. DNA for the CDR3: TGTGCCAGCAGCCGAGGACTAGCGGGAGGGCCTGTCTTGGAGACCCAGTACTTC.